Below are 9 T cell receptor beta chains sequenced from a single sample in a study of breast tumors, draining lymph nodes, adjacent tissues. The lymph nodes were axillary draining lymph nodes from breast cancer patients. One entry per CDR3 protein, called by TCRdb with MiXCR from the multiplex PCR reads. This sample has some 140,000 distinct CDR3 sequences, with around 22% found just once. The sample comprised axillary lymph node tissue. These receptors were collected from a female donor with breast cancer. Some clones in this sample may be carry-over from other donors' samples.

This clonotype occurred a few times. The chain carries TRBV6-2 or TRBV6-3 and TRBJ2-6, with 15 bases lining up with TRBD2. Losses at the gene ends were 6 bases for V and 4 bases for J; bases not matched to a gene: 13. This CDR3 spans 20 amino acids. Germline CDR1 MNHEY, CDR2 SVGEGT. CDR3 region: CASSTGLAGGLRTGANVLTF. DNA for the CDR3: TGTGCCAGCAGCACGGGACTAGCGGGAGGCCTAAGAACGGGGGCCAACGTCCTGACTTTC.

The V and J genes are TRBV20-1 and TRBJ2-1, with D tentatively TRBD2 (7 bases). Germline V lookup: CDR1 DFQATT, CDR2 SNEGSKA (reference sequence). The CDR3 consists of 14 residues. Trimming took off 0 bases at V and 7 bases at J, with 13 bases between the two ends. CDR3 in amino acids: CSAREFGRGNEQFF. The CDR3 DNA reads as TGCAGTGCTAGAGAATTTGGGAGGGGGAATGAGCAGTTCTTC.

This clonotype was seen many times. The V call is TRBV11-3, the J call TRBJ2-7; 14 nucleotides match TRBD2. The ends lost 5 bases at V and 5 bases at J; junction bases unmatched: 8. CDR1 SGHNT and CDR2 YENEEA come from the germline V gene. This CDR3 is 16 amino acids long. The chain's CDR3 is CASSHQTSGREDEQYF. The CDR3 DNA is TGTGCCAGCAGCCACCAGACTAGCGGGAGGGAGGACGAGCAGTACTTC.

The chain is built from TRBV5-5 and TRBJ2-5; 11 bases fit TRBD2. V lost 0 bases to trimming and J lost 1 base; unmatched junction nucleotides: 5. Looked up from germline, CDR1 is SGHKS and CDR2 is YYEKEE (reference sequence). The CDR3 length is 17 residues. The CDR3 region has the DNA TGTGCCAGCAGCTTGGGGGTGGGGACTAGCGGCCAAGAGACCCAGTACTTC. The encoded protein is CASSLGVGTSGQETQYF.

This clonotype came up many times. The chain has TRBV19 and TRBJ2-3, with 9 positions matching TRBD1. The CDR3 runs 16 residues. V gave up 5 bases and J gave up 0 bases; unmatched junction bases: 6. Germline loops: CDR1 LNHDA, CDR2 SQIVND (reference sequence). Here the CDR3 DNA reads TGTGCCAGTAGTCTCCGAGGACAGGGGAGCACAGATACGCAGTATTTT. It specifies CASSLRGQGSTDTQYF. The variable domain in full, with the rest retrieved from reference TRBV19 and TRBJ2-3, is DGGITQSPKYLFRKEGQNVTLSCEQNLNHDAMYWYRQDPGQGLRLIYYSQIVNDFQKGDIAEGYSVSREKKESFPLTVTSAQKNPTAFYLCASSLRGQGSTDTQYFGPGTRLTVL.

The table lists this clonotype with many counts. The chain recombines TRBV12-3 or TRBV12-4 with TRBJ2-7; D ambiguous. The V and J ends lost 4 bases and 2 bases respectively, with 12 bases between them. CDR3 length: 14 residues. CDR3 protein: CASSSPRSPYEQYF. DNA for the CDR3: TGTGCCAGCAGTTCGCCTCGATCCCCCTACGAGCAGTACTTC.

On this clonotype: Possible read error: a much larger clone is one base away. The rearrangement links TRBV5-6 to TRBJ1-4; TRBD1 aligns across 10 bases. CDR1 is SGHDT, CDR2 YYEEEE, per germline. With 3 bases clipped from V and 0 bases from J, the junction kept 8 bases outside the gene matches. The CDR3 has 18 residues. The CDR3, as DNA: TGTGCCAGCAGCTCGCACCGGGACAGGGGCACAACTAATGAAAAACTGTTTTTT. It encodes CASSSHRDRGTTNEKLFF.

About this clonotype: It may be a read error: a sequence one base away is much more abundant. The J gene is TRBJ2-7, the V gene TRBV5-6, with a weak D call TRBD2 (5 bases). This CDR3 region has 13 residues. Germline CDR1 reads SGHDT; CDR2 reads YYEEEE. The CDR3 DNA reads as TGTGCCGGCAGGAGCGGACGTGGCTACGAGCAGTACTTC. It yields the protein CAGRSGRGYEQYF.

This clonotype was observed many times. CDR3 residues: CASSLGSSGDQPQHF. The CDR3 bases are TGCGCCAGCAGCTTGGGCAGCTCGGGAGATCAGCCCCAGCATTTT. The V call is TRBV5-1, the J call TRBJ1-5; D call uncertain. Trimming left V 0 bases short and J 5 bases short, with 12 bases between. Germline-derived CDR1 and CDR2 are SGHRS and YFSETQ. This CDR3 contains 15 residues.